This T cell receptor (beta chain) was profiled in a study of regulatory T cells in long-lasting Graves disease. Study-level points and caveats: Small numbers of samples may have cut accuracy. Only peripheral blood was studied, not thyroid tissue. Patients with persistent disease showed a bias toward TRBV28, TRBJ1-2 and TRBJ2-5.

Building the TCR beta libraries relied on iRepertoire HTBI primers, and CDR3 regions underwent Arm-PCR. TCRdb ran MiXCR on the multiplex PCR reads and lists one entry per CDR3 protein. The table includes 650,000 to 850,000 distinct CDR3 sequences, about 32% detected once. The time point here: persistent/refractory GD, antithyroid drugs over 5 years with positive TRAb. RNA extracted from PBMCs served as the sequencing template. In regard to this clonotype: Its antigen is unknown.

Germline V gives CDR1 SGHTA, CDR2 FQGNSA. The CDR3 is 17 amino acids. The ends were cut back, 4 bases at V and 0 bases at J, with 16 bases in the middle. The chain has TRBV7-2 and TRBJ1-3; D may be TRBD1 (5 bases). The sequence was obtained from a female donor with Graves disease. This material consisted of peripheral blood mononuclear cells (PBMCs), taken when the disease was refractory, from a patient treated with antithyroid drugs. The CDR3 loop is CASSYGAGAISGNTIYF. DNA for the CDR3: TGTGCCAGCAGCTACGGGGCTGGGGCAATCTCTGGAAACACCATATATTTT.